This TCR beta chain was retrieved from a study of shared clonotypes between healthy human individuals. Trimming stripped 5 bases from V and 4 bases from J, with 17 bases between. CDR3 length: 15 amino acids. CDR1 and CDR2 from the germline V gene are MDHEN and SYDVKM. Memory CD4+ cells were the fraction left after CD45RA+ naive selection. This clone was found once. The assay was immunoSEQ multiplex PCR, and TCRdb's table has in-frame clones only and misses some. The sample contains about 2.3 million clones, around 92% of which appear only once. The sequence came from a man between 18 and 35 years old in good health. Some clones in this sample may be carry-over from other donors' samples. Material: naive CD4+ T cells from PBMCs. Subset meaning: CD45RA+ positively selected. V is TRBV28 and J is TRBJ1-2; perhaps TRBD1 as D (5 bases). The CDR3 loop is CASSPGDSAAYGYTF. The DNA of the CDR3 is TGTGCCAGCAGTCCGGGGGACTCCGCGGCCTATGGCTACACCTTC.